Sequencing of this T cell receptor beta chain was carried out in a study of beta chain features in type 1 diabetes (dated by TCRdb to the late 2010s). About the investigation overall: Patients and healthy donors did not differ in mean age, gender distribution, total cell number or subset yield. A total of roughly 99,000,000 sorted cells were examined across all samples, and the number of cells per subset was strongly correlated with RNA yield. In the study, TCRB repertoires of sorted circulating CD4+ T cell subsets from recently diagnosed type 1 diabetes patients were compared with those of matched healthy donors. Whereas all 30 or so donors provided naive and central memory subsets, regulatory and stem cell-like memory subsets were isolated from just 8 patients and roughly 8 healthy donors.

Regarding this clone: What this receptor recognizes is not known. No base-level quality is on record; no much larger clone is a single base apart.

For CDR1 and CDR2, the germline V gene (reference sequence) lists MNHNY and SVGAGI. Relative to germline, V is missing 5 bases and J is missing 3 bases, with 7 bases of the junction outside any gene match. Spanning cysteine to phenylalanine, the CDR3 consists of 15 amino acids. Only the CDR3 part of the read is kept: 45 bases, read in frame from the first base. Each donor gave one peripheral blood draw, averaging around 120 mL, which was collected into heparinised tubes. Using a panel that included CD45RO, CCR7, CD25, CD127, CD95 and CD27, naive, central memory, regulatory and stem cell-like memory CD4+ T cells were sorted on a BD FACSAria II. Every sorted population had a purity above 95%. PBMCs were separated immediately by Lymphoprep density gradient centrifugation and were stained directly, without being cultured. So that batch effects would be minimized, each experiment stained and sorted samples in pairs, pairing one healthy donor with one patient.

The entire isolated RNA was reverse transcribed using the High Capacity cDNA Reverse Transcription Kit, and thus expressed TCRB transcripts were sequenced. Deep immunoSEQ sequencing was performed on naive, central memory and regulatory T cell samples, with an average of around 3.4 million total reads per sample. After sorted cells were lysed in RLT buffer, RNA was extracted with DNase-treated RNeasy Micro or Mini kits, with the choice depending on cell number. Each cell subset was processed separately to prevent cross-contamination, with patient and healthy donor samples processed together. TCRB sequences were amplified from cDNA with the immunoSEQ multiplex PCR, producing 87-bp fragments spanning the CDR3 region. The amplicons were sequenced using the Illumina HiSeq platform. The original pipeline was this. PCR bias was corrected computationally using synthetic template baselines, and reads within Hamming distance 2 were collapsed, with unmergeable singletons discarded. Reads were aligned against IMGT so that V, D and J genes, CDR3 length and insertions or deletions at six rearrangement sites could be assigned. Within each subset, clonotype counts were normalized to sorted cell number, after which true diversity and Gini coefficients were computed with the tcR R package. The overlap coefficient, calculated on TCRB nucleotide sequences, was used to quantify repertoire sharing. As a proxy for the pre-selection repertoire, out-of-frame TCRB sequences from naive cells were analyzed. Here the immuneACCESS table is served through TCRdb, limited to in-frame sequences with V and J called. Missing clones are a known gap in these copies; in checked studies unresolved V genes cover under half, and the rest lacks a known reason. V and J calls and clone size follow that table, whereas D and trimming were derived from the DNA. In this sample the table shows roughly 220,000 clones, 16% of which occur a single time. Approximately 0.087% of the sample lies in the top ten.

Paper-wide results and their limitations: In all four CD4+ subsets, TCRB CDR3 length was moderately but significantly shorter in type 1 diabetes patients. Shorter templates might be favored by PCR, yet because patient and control samples were amplified and corrected together, any such skew would affect both groups equally. At VDJ recombination sites, patients with type 1 diabetes made fewer insertions and deleted more nucleotides, a pattern implying thymic rearrangement abnormalities. Only small numbers of individuals were included in the HLA sub-analyses, which left unresolved whether HLA type had any influence on TCRB rearrangement. Because cDNA rather than genomic DNA was sequenced, highly expressing activated cells could have been over-represented, although no difference in activation and CD3 levels was found between groups. Naive, central memory and regulatory TCRB repertoires appeared to be more alike among patients than among healthy donors.

This clonotype was sampled from a man between 25 and 39 years old with type 1 diabetes. The V and J genes are TRBV6-6 and TRBJ1-2; a stretch of 9 junction bases matches TRBD1. The sequenced material came from naive CD4+ T cells from blood. Taken with the paper, the label for cell subset or site translates to: true naive CD4+ T cells. CDR3 protein: CASSALGTGYYGYTF. The DNA is as follows: TGTGCCAGCAGTGCCCTCGGGACAGGGTACTATGGCTACACCTTC.